One and the same sample provided the 13 T cell receptor beta chains below, sequenced in a study of T cell clonotyping in hematopoietic cell transplantation. The time point: recipient sample about 28 days before transplant, after cytoreduction. Method: immunoSEQ multiplex PCR; TCRdb's copy keeps in-frame clones and lacks some. The data show 35,000 to 45,000 clones, 95% seen once. Sequenced material: peripheral blood mononuclear cells, taken before stem cell transplant. These receptor sequences come from a man aged 40-49 years with chronic myeloid leukemia. Some clones in this sample may be carry-over from other donors' samples.

This chain connects TRBV6-5 to TRBJ1-1, with unresolved D. This CDR3 has 14 residues. V was trimmed by 2 bases and J by 5 bases, leaving 12 bases between them. Germline V gives CDR1 MNHEY, CDR2 SVGAGI. CDR3 sequence: CASSYSRVGTEAFF. The CDR3 nucleotides read TGTGCCAGCAGTTACAGCCGGGTAGGGACTGAAGCTTTCTTT.

The V and J genes are TRBV2 and TRBJ2-1; D possibly corresponds to TRBD2 (5 bases). V lost 4 bases to trimming and J lost 0 bases, with 7 bases between them. CDR1 is SNHLY and CDR2 is FYNNEI in the germline V gene. The CDR3 totals 14 residues. The CDR3 DNA sequence: TGTGCCAGCAGTGCTGGGAGCTCCTACAATGAGCAGTTCTTC. The encoded protein is CASSAGSSYNEQFF.

With respect to this clone: The identical CDR3 is also encoded by other nucleotide sequences in the sample. This chain's CDR3 is CASSLGQSSYNEQFF. CDR3 DNA sequence: TGTGCCAGCAGCCTGGGACAGAGCTCCTACAATGAGCAGTTCTTC. The V call is TRBV6-5, the J call TRBJ2-1; 7 nucleotides line up with TRBD1. V was pared by 6 bases and J by 0 bases, with 5 bases of the junction left unmatched. Germline V gene sequence: CDR1 MNHEY, CDR2 SVGAGI. This CDR3 region has 15 residues.

CDR3 residues: CASSSRDRDYYGYTF. The CDR3 DNA reads as TGTGCCAGCAGTAGCCGGGACAGGGACTACTATGGCTACACCTTC. The chain is built from TRBV2 and TRBJ1-2; TRBD1 matches 9 bases. The V gene end was trimmed by 5 bases and the J gene end by 3 bases; junction bases not matched to a gene: 7. Germline CDR1 is SNHLY and CDR2 is FYNNEI. This CDR3 comprises 15 residues. Using reference TRBV2 and TRBJ1-2 for the parts outside the CDR3, the full variable domain is EPEVTQTPSHQVTQMGQEVILRCVPISNHLYFYWYRQILGQKVEFLVSFYNNEISEKSEIFDDQFSVERPDGSNFTLKIRSTKLEDSAMYFCASSSRDRDYYGYTFGSGTRLTVV.

The gene calls are TRBV5-4 and TRBJ1-4, with TRBD1 matching over 7 bases. There are 14 residues in the CDR3. CDR1 is SGHNT and CDR2 is YYREEE in the germline V gene (reference sequence). The V gene end was trimmed by 4 bases and the J gene end by 7 bases; junction bases not matched to a gene: 7. CDR3 nucleotide sequence: TGTGCCAGCAGCCCGGGACAGAAGAGTGAAAAACTGTTTTTT. The encoded protein is CASSPGQKSEKLFF.

The chain links TRBV11-2 to TRBJ1-1; tentative D call: TRBD1 (6 bases). V lost 0 bases to trimming and J lost 11 bases, with 19 bases between them. Germline V gene lookup returns CDR1 SGHAT and CDR2 FQNNGV. The CDR3 contains 15 residues. The CDR3: CASSLDRQGSYGAFF. The CDR3 DNA reads as TGTGCCAGCAGCTTAGATCGGCAGGGGAGTTATGGGGCTTTCTTT.

CDR3 residues: CASSQATGWNTGELFF. In nucleotides, the CDR3 is TGCGCCAGCAGCCAAGCGACAGGGTGGAACACCGGGGAGCTGTTTTTT. The J gene is TRBJ2-2, the V gene TRBV4-3; 7 nucleotides match TRBD1. The trim removed 1 base at V and 1 base at J, leaving 3 bases unmatched. The V gene's germline CDR1 is LGHNA and CDR2 YSLEER. The CDR3 contains 16 residues.

V and J are TRBV30 and TRBJ2-7; 9 bases map to TRBD1. The CDR3 sequence is 15 residues long. The germline V gene has CDR1 GTSNPN and CDR2 SVGIG (reference sequence). V dropped 3 bases and J dropped 4; count of bases not matched to a gene: 10. The chain's CDR3 is CAWSPGTGNLYEQYF. The CDR3 DNA is TGTGCCTGGAGCCCCGGGACAGGGAATCTTTACGAGCAGTACTTC.

CDR3: CASSPRGTSGGSSFYEQYF. The CDR3 region has the DNA TGTGCCAGCAGCCCTCGTGGGACTAGCGGGGGGTCCTCCTTTTACGAGCAGTACTTC. This rearrangement joins TRBV7-2 to TRBJ2-7, with 15 bases lining up with TRBD2. This CDR3 comprises 19 residues. Germline V CDR1 and CDR2: SGHTA, FQGNSA. The V gene end was trimmed by 5 bases and the J gene end by 4 bases; junction bases not matched to a gene: 15.

This CDR3 is CASSPAAREKLFF. The DNA of the CDR3 is TGTGCCAGCAGCCCAGCTGCGCGGGAAAAACTGTTTTTT. The J gene is TRBJ1-4, the V gene TRBV4-2; no firm D call. Germline V lookup: CDR1 LGHNA, CDR2 YNFKEQ. V lost 4 bases and J 8 bases, leaving 11 bases between the germline ends. The CDR3 is 13 residues long.

J is TRBJ1-3 and V is TRBV30; D gene unclear. The CDR3 has 16 amino acids. V gave up 0 bases and J gave up 2 bases, with 14 bases separating them. Germline V gives CDR1 GTSNPN, CDR2 SVGIG (reference sequence). The DNA of the CDR3 is TGTGCCTGGAGTGTACTGGCCCTGGACGCTGGAAACACCATATATTTT. This sequence encodes CAWSVLALDAGNTIYF. The full variable domain, its missing parts supplied by reference TRBV30 and TRBJ1-3, is SQTIHQWPATLVQPVGSPLSLECTVEGTSNPNLYWYRQAAGRGLQLLFYSVGIGQISSEVPQNLSASRPQDRQFILSSKKLLLSDSGFYLCAWSVLALDAGNTIYFGEGSWLTVV.

The J gene is TRBJ1-1, the V gene TRBV28, with 8 nucleotides matching TRBD1. The J segment lost 6 bases and the V segment lost 8 bases, leaving 8 bases of the junction unmatched. CDR1 and CDR2 (germline): MDHEN, SYDVKM. This CDR3 spans 13 amino acids. This CDR3 is CASERTGSPEAFF. DNA for the CDR3: TGTGCCAGCGAGAGGACAGGGTCGCCTGAAGCTTTCTTT.

The gene calls are TRBV30 and TRBJ2-5, with TRBD1 as a possible D gene (5 bases). Trimming took off 0 bases at V and 1 base at J, with 6 bases between the two ends. The CDR3 is 13 residues long. CDR1 and CDR2 from the germline V gene are GTSNPN and SVGIG (reference sequence). Here the CDR3 DNA reads TGTGCCTGGAGTGTAGGGGTCCAAGAGACCCAGTACTTC. Translating it yields CAWSVGVQETQYF.